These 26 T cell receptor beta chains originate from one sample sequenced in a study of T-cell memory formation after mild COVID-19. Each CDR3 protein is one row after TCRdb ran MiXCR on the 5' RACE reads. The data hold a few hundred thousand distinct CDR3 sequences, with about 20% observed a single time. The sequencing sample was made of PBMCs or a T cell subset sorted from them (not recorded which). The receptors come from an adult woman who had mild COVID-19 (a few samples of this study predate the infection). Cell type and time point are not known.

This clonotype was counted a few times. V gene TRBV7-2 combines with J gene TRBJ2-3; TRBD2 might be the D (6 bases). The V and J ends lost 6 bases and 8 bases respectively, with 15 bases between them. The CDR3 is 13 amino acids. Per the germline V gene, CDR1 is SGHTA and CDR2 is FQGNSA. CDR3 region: CASSSGGEITQYF. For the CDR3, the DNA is TGTGCCAGCAGTTCCGGAGGGGAAATTACGCAGTATTTT.

The CDR3 DNA reads TGCGCCAGCAGCCCCCAGGGTTGGGGGGACAATGAGCAGTTCTTC. It encodes CASSPQGWGDNEQFF. The chain employs TRBV5-1 and TRBJ2-1; perhaps TRBD2 as D (6 bases). V was clipped by 4 bases and J by 5 bases, with 16 bases between them. The CDR3 has 15 residues. Germline V gene data show CDR1 as SGHRS and CDR2 as YFSETQ.

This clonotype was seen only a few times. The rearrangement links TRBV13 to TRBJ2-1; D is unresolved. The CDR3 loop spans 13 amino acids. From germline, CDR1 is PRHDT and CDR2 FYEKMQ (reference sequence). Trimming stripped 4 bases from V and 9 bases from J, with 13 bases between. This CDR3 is CASSWTQTGEQFF. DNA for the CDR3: TGTGCCAGCAGCTGGACCCAGACGGGTGAGCAGTTCTTC. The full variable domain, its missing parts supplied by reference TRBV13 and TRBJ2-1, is AAGVIQSPRHLIKEKRETATLKCYPIPRHDTVYWYQQGPGQDPQFLISFYEKMQSDKGSIPDRFSAQQFSDYHSELNMSSLELGDSALYFCASSWTQTGEQFFGPGTRLTVL.

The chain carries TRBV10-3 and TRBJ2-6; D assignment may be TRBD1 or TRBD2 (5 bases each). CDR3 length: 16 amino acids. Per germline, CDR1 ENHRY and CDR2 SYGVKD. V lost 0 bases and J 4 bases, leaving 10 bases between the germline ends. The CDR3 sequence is CAISESQGAGANVLTF. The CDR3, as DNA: TGTGCCATCAGTGAGTCCCAGGGAGCCGGGGCCAACGTCCTGACTTTC.

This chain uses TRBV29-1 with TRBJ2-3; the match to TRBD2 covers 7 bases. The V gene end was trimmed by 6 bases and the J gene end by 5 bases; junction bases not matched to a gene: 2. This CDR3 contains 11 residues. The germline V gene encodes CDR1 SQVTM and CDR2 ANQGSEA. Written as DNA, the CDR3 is TGCAGCGTGGGGGAGGGAGATACGCAGTATTTT. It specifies CSVGEGDTQYF.

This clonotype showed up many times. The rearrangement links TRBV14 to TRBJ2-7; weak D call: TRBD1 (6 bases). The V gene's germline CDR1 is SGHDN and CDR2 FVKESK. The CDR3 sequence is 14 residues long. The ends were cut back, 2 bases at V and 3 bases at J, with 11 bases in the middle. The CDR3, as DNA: TGTGCCAGCAGCCAACAAACCAGGGGCTACGAGCAGTACTTC. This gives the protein CASSQQTRGYEQYF.

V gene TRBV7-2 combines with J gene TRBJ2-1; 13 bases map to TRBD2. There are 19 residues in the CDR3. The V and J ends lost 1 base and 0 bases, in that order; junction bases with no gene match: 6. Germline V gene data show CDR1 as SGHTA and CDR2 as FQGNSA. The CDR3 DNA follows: TGTGCCAGCAGCTTAGTTGGGACTAGCGGGATCAGCTCCTACAATGAGCAGTTCTTC. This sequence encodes CASSLVGTSGISSYNEQFF.

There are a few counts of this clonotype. CDR3 DNA sequence: TGCAGCCCCCGAATGGGCGGGAGTTACAATGAGCAGTTCTTC. Translated, it gives CSPRMGGSYNEQFF. This rearrangement joins TRBV20-1 to TRBJ2-1; TRBD2 matches 7 bases. This CDR3 region has 14 residues. Germline-derived CDR1 and CDR2 are DFQATT and SNEGSKA (reference sequence).

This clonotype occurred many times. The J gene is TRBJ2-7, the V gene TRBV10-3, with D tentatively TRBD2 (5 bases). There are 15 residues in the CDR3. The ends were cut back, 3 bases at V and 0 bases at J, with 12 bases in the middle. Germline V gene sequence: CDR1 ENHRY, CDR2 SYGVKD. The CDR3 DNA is TGTGCCATCAGTGACCCCGCGGGTAGCTCCTACGAGCAGTACTTC. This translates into CAISDPAGSSYEQYF.

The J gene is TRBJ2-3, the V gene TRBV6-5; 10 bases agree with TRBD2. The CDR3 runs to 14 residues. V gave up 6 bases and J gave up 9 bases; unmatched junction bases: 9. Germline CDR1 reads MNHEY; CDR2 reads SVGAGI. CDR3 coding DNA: TGTGCCAGCAGGGATGGGACTAGCGCCTTGACGCAGTATTTT. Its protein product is CASRDGTSALTQYF.

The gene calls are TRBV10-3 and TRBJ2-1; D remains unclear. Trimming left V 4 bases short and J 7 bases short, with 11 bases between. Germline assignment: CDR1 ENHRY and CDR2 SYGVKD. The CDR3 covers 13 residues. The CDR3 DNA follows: TGTGCCATCAGTGGCACAGTAAGAAATGAGCAGTTCTTC. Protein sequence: CAISGTVRNEQFF.

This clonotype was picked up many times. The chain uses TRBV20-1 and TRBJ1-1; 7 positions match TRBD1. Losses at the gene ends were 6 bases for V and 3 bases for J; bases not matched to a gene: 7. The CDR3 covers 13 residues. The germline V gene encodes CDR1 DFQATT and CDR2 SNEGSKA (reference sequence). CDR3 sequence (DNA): TGCAGTGCCTCAGGGGGGATGGACACTGAAGCTTTCTTT. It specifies CSASGGMDTEAFF.

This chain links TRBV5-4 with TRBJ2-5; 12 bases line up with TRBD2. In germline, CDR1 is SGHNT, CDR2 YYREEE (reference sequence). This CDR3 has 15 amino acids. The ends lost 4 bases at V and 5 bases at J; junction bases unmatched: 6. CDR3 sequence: CASSPTSGGLETQYF. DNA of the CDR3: TGTGCCAGCAGCCCCACTAGCGGGGGGTTGGAGACCCAGTACTTC.

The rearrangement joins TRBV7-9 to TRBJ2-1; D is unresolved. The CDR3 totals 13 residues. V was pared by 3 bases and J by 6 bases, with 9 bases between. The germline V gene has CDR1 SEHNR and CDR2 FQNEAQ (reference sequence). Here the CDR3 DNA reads TGTGCCAGCAGCTTTCACAGCCTCAATGAGCAGTTCTTC. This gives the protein CASSFHSLNEQFF.

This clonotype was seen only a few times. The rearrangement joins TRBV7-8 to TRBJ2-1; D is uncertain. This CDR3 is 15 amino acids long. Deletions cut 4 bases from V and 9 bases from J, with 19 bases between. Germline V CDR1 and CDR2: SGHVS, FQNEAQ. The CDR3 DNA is TGTGCCAGCAGCTCCGCGGAGCCCTTGGTCTTTGAGCAGTTCTTC. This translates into CASSSAEPLVFEQFF.

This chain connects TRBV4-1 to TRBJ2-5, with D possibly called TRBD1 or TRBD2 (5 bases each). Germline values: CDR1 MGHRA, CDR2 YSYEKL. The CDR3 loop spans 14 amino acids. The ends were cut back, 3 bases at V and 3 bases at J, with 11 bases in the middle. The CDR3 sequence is CASSQWDGEETQYF. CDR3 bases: TGCGCCAGCAGCCAGTGGGACGGGGAAGAGACCCAGTACTTC.

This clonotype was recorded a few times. CDR3 sequence reads: CATSDLMTGADTQYF. CDR3 nucleotides: TGTGCCACCAGTGATTTGATGACAGGGGCAGATACGCAGTATTTT. The V gene is TRBV24-1, the J gene TRBJ2-3, with 8 bases identical to TRBD1. This CDR3 has 15 residues. V was clipped by 0 bases and J by 4 bases; unmatched bases: 2. Germline V gene sequence: CDR1 KGHDR, CDR2 SFDVKD.

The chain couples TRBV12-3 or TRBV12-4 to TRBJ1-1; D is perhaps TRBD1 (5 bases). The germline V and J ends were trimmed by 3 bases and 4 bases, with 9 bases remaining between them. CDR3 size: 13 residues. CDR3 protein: CASSFGRATEAFF. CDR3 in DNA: TGTGCCAGCAGTTTTGGCAGGGCCACTGAAGCTTTCTTT.

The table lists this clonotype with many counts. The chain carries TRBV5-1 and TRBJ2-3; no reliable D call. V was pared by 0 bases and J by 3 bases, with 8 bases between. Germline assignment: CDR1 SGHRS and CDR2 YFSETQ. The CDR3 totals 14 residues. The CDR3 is CASSLAVLTDTQYF. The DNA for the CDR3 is TGCGCCAGCAGCTTGGCGGTCTTAACAGATACGCAGTATTTT.

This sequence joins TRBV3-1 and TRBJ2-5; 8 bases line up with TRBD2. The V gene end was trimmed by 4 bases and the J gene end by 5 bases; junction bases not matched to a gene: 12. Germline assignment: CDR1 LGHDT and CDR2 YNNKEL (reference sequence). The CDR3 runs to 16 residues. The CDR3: CASSLAAGDLPETQYF. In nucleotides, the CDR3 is TGTGCCAGCAGCCTCGCAGCGGGGGACCTCCCCGAGACCCAGTACTTC.

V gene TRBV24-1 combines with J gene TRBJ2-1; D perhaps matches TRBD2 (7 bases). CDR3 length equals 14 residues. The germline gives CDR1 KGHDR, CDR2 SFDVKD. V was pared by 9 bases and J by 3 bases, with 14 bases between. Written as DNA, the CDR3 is TGTGCCACCGCCCGGGGGGCCTACTACAATGAGCAGTTCTTC. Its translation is CATARGAYYNEQFF.

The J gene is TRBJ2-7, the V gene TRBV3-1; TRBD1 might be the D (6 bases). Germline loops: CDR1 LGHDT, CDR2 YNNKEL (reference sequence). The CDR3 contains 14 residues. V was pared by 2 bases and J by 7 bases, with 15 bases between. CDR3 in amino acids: CASSQRQGKEEQYF. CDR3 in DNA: TGTGCCAGCAGCCAACGTCAGGGGAAAGAAGAGCAGTACTTC.

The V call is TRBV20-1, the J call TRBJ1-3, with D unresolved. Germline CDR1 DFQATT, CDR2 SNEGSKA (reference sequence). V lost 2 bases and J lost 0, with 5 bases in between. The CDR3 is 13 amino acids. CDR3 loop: CSARYSSGNTIYF. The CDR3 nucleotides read TGCAGTGCTAGATACTCCTCTGGAAACACCATATATTTT.

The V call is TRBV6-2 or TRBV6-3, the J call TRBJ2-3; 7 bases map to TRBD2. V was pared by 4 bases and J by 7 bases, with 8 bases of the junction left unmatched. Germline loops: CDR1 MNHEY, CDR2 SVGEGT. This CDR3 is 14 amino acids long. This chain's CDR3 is CASSSTGGIYTQYF. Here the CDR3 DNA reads TGTGCCAGCAGTTCCACGGGAGGAATCTATACGCAGTATTTT.

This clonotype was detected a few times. This chain's CDR3 is CASSLTSTGSTDTQYF. In nucleotides, the CDR3 is TGTGCCAGCAGTCTAACGTCCACGGGGAGCACAGATACGCAGTATTTT. This chain connects TRBV6-6 to TRBJ2-3; D is possibly TRBD2 (5 bases). V was cut by 5 bases and J by 0 bases, with 15 bases left in between. CDR3 size: 16 residues. CDR1 MNHNY and CDR2 SVGAGI come from the germline V gene (reference sequence).

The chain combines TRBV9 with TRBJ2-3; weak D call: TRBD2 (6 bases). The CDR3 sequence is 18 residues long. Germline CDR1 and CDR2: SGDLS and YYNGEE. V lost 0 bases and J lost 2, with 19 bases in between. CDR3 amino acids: CASSVAGGLAPNTDTQYF. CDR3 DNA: TGTGCCAGCAGCGTAGCGGGTGGGCTAGCGCCCAACACAGATACGCAGTATTTT.